This TCR beta chain derives from a study of T cells in Graves' hyperthyroidism and ophthalmopathy. Overall study findings and caveats: Blood also contained most expanded thyroid clonotypes above 0.001.

The study excluded patients with uncontrolled infection, other autoimmune disease, pregnancy or lactation. Orbital computed tomography, thyroid ultrasound, serum thyroxine and TRAb, and clinical symptoms together informed the diagnoses. PBMCs were obtained from 7.5 to 10 ml fresh peripheral blood. This clonotype was picked up a small number of times. Its specificity is not known. What was amplified from RNA transcripts were TCR beta CDR3 regions. With the HTBI primer set, the TCR CDR3 went through a first round of RT-PCR. Each CDR3 protein gets one entry after TCRdb re-called the multiplex PCR reads with MiXCR. The data show around 600,000 distinct CDR3 sequences, approximately 15% seen once. Deletions cut 8 bases from V and 5 bases from J, with 12 bases between. This CDR3 spans 13 amino acids. Looked up from germline, CDR1 is LGHDT and CDR2 is YNNKEL (reference sequence).

What was sequenced was blood. This receptor was taken from a woman younger than 30 with Graves' ophthalmopathy. V and J are TRBV3-1 and TRBJ1-4, with D perhaps matching TRBD1 (5 bases). This CDR3 is CASSRVLNEKLFF. CDR3 bases: TGTGCCAGCTCCAGGGTTCTCAATGAAAAACTGTTTTTT.